Below, 9 T cell receptor beta chains from the same sample are listed, as sequenced in a study of T cells in Graves' hyperthyroidism and ophthalmopathy. Authors of the study amplified TCR beta CDR3 regions from RNA transcripts. HTBI primers drove first-round RT-PCR of the TCR CDR3. TCRdb independently ran MiXCR on the multiplex PCR reads; one entry per CDR3 protein. This sample has approximately 400,000 distinct CDR3 sequences, with roughly 13% found just once. Sequencing was performed on blood. The receptors were gathered from a young man with Graves' hyperthyroidism that later progressed to Graves' ophthalmopathy.

The sample holds many counts of this clonotype. The CDR3 DNA sequence: TGTGCCAGCACCCCGGACAGATCGAACACTGAAGCTTTCTTT. It codes for CASTPDRSNTEAFF. This chain joins TRBV12-3 or TRBV12-4 and TRBJ1-1, with TRBD1 as a possible D gene (6 bases). This CDR3 comprises 14 residues. Trimming left V 7 bases short and J 1 base short, with 13 bases between.

This clonotype showed up many times. The chain has TRBV7-8 and TRBJ2-5; tentatively, D is TRBD1 or TRBD2 (5 bases each). This CDR3 contains 16 residues. Germline CDR1 SGHVS, CDR2 FQNEAQ. The V and J ends lost 2 bases and 1 base respectively, with 14 bases between them. The CDR3 nucleotides read TGTGCCAGCAGCTTAAATGTGGGGGTTGCCCAAGAGACCCAGTACTTC. Residues: CASSLNVGVAQETQYF.

This clonotype was picked up a small number of times. The chain carries TRBV20-1 and TRBJ1-2, with 7 bases matching TRBD1. Trimming removed 0 bases from V and 7 bases from J; junction bases left unmatched: 11. This CDR3 is built from 15 residues. The germline gives CDR1 DFQATT, CDR2 SNEGSKA (reference sequence). The DNA of the CDR3 is TGCAGTGCTAGAGATAGACAGGGCAGGTGGACTGGCTACACCTTC. Translating gives CSARDRQGRWTGYTF.

At least ten counts were recorded for this clonotype. The chain joins TRBV20-1 to TRBJ2-3; D may be TRBD2 (7 bases). The V gene lost 3 bases and the J gene lost 4 bases, with 17 bases spanning the gap. From germline, CDR1 is DFQATT and CDR2 SNEGSKA (reference sequence). The CDR3 runs to 15 residues. CDR3 in DNA: TGCAGTGCTAGTGACAGGACTAGTGTGGCAGATACGCAGTATTTT. Its translation: CSASDRTSVADTQYF.

As regards this clonotype: This clone may be a read error of a much larger clone one base away. The chain joins TRBV11-3 to TRBJ1-2; TRBD1 aligns across 8 bases. Germline trimming cut 3 bases from V and 6 bases from J; bases unmatched to any gene: 12. CDR3 length: 16 residues. CDR1 and CDR2 from the germline V gene are SGHNT and YENEEA. CDR3 protein: CASSFNRGERWDGYTF. CDR3 coding DNA: TGTGCCAGCAGCTTTAACAGGGGGGAAAGATGGGATGGCTACACCTTC.

The rearrangement uses TRBV5-4 and TRBJ2-2; 10 bases agree with TRBD2. Germline V lookup: CDR1 SGHNT, CDR2 YYREEE (reference sequence). The junction had 5 bases not matched to a gene; V was cut back by 4 bases and J by 5 bases. The CDR3 runs 15 residues. As DNA, the CDR3 is TGTGCCAGCAGCCCCACTAGCGGGGATACCGGGGAGCTGTTTTTT. It specifies CASSPTSGDTGELFF.

This clonotype was detected ten times or more. The chain is built from TRBV6-6 and TRBJ1-1; weak D call: TRBD1 (5 bases). CDR3 length: 17 residues. The germline V gene encodes CDR1 MNHNY and CDR2 SVGAGI (reference sequence). V was shortened by 2 bases and J by 3 bases, with 19 bases between the two germline ends. CDR3 DNA: TGTGCCAGCAGTTACCCGGGGGAGAAATATTGGGACACTGAAGCTTTCTTT. This codes for CASSYPGEKYWDTEAFF.

The chain links TRBV12-5 to TRBJ2-1; 9 positions agree with TRBD1. CDR3 length: 12 amino acids. The trim removed 1 base at V and 15 bases at J, leaving 4 bases unmatched. Per germline, CDR1 LGHNT and CDR2 FRNRAP. CDR3 sequence: CASGLGRDRVFF. CDR3 nucleotides: TGTGCTAGTGGTTTGGGACGGGACAGGGTGTTCTTC.

The V and J genes are TRBV29-1 and TRBJ2-7; D perhaps matches TRBD2 (6 bases). V lost 6 bases, J lost 4 bases, and 16 bases lay in between. This CDR3 region has 13 residues. Germline CDR1 is SQVTM and CDR2 is ANQGSEA. The CDR3 here is CSVAKHSGYEQYF. The CDR3 nucleotides are TGCAGCGTAGCCAAACACAGCGGGTACGAGCAGTACTTC.